This entry features one TCR beta chain sequence. Its specificity is unknown. It was with a sample-barcoded 5' primer and a J-beta primer mix that a second PCR of roughly 7 to 12 cycles was run. TCRdb re-analysed the 5' RACE reads in MiXCR, keeping a single row per CDR3 protein. In the table there are roughly 2 million distinct CDR3 sequences, around half of which are singletons. Samples each yielded at least 6 micrograms of total RNA. The CDR3 consists of 16 residues. V lost 0 bases and J 2 bases, leaving 16 bases between the germline ends. Germline V CDR1 and CDR2: DFQATT, SNEGSKA (reference sequence). The data are from a study of blood T cells in healthy people across ages. Study-level results: Changes in expanded clonotypes were possibly confounded, as the CMV status of donors was unknown.

What was sequenced was blood. The TCR was taken from a middle-aged woman in good health. The chain is built from TRBV20-1 and TRBJ1-2; D is undetermined. The CDR3 DNA sequence: TGCAGTGCTAGAGATGAAATATCGGGCCGGAACTATGGCTACACCTTC. The encoded protein is CSARDEISGRNYGYTF.